The 19 T cell receptor beta chains listed next were all sequenced from one sample in a study of blood T cell repertoires in COVID-19. Here immunoSEQ multiplex PCR was the method, and the copy in TCRdb shows in-frame clones only, minus some. The table lists around 380,000 clones, roughly 80% of them singletons. The sequenced material came from peripheral blood. These receptors were taken from a human donor with acute or convalescent COVID-19. The donor label of this sample is uncertain.

This rearrangement joins TRBV7-9 to TRBJ1-3, with TRBD1 identical over 8 bases. The CDR3 loop spans 17 amino acids. The junction had 9 bases not matched to a gene; V was cut back by 5 bases and J by 0 bases. Germline V lookup: CDR1 SEHNR, CDR2 FQNEAQ (reference sequence). The CDR3 loop reads CASSRGTGLSSGNTIYF. In DNA, the CDR3 is TGTGCCAGCAGCCGGGGGACAGGTCTGAGCTCTGGAAACACCATATATTTT.

As concerns this clone: The limits of the CDR3 on the DNA are not certain, so only TCRdb's listed CDR3 is given. This chain joins TRBV7-5 and TRBJ1-5; no DNA check was done on the table's D call, TRBD1. TRBV7-5 is labeled a pseudogene. Counting both end residues, the CDR3 totals 15 amino acids. CDR3 residues: CVRSFGTGNNQPQHF.

This rearrangement joins TRBV7-6 to TRBJ2-1, with D possibly matching TRBD2 (5 bases). Germline V CDR1 and CDR2: SGHVS, FNYEAQ. This CDR3 spans 15 amino acids. Deletions cut 5 bases from V and 5 bases from J, with 16 bases between. CDR3 sequence reads: CASSPPPGNNNEQFF. The CDR3 region has the DNA TGTGCCAGCAGCCCCCCCCCGGGAAATAACAATGAGCAGTTCTTC.

A few counts support this clone. V gene TRBV4-1 combines with J gene TRBJ1-5; D may be TRBD1 (5 bases). The CDR3 length is 15 residues. Trimming removed 3 bases at V and 4 bases at J, with 13 bases between. Per germline, CDR1 MGHRA and CDR2 YSYEKL. The CDR3 sequence is CASSQEGAANQPQHF. The CDR3 bases are TGCGCCAGCAGCCAGGAAGGGGCGGCAAATCAGCCCCAGCATTTT.

The chain employs TRBV30 and TRBJ1-2; D might be TRBD1 (5 bases). This CDR3 is built from 11 residues. The V gene's germline CDR1 is GTSNPN and CDR2 SVGIG (reference sequence). Trimming pared 0 bases from V and 13 bases from J, leaving 12 bases between. Here the CDR3 DNA reads TGTGCCTGGAGTGTACGGCAGGGTCTCACCTTC. Translating gives CAWSVRQGLTF. Full variable domain (outside the CDR3, taken from reference TRBV30 and TRBJ1-2): SQTIHQWPATLVQPVGSPLSLECTVEGTSNPNLYWYRQAAGRGLQLLFYSVGIGQISSEVPQNLSASRPQDRQFILSSKKLLLSDSGFYLCAWSVRQGLTFGSGTRLTVV.

The rearrangement links TRBV19 to TRBJ1-3; D ambiguous. From germline, CDR1 is LNHDA and CDR2 SQIVND (reference sequence). V was shortened by 4 bases and J by 0 bases, with 13 bases between the two germline ends. This CDR3 region has 16 residues. DNA for the CDR3: TGTGCCAGTAGTAGATTTGCCACAGCCTCTGGAAACACCATATATTTT. It translates to CASSRFATASGNTIYF.

This clone was detected only a few times. The J gene is TRBJ1-3, the V gene TRBV7-2; D ambiguous. This CDR3 is 16 amino acids long. Germline V lookup: CDR1 SGHTA, CDR2 FQGNSA. Trimming took 1 base from V and 0 from J, leaving 10 bases between them. The CDR3 region is CASSLGPGSSGNTIYF. CDR3 nucleotides: TGTGCCAGCAGCTTAGGTCCAGGTTCCTCTGGAAACACCATATATTTT.

The rearrangement uses TRBV19 and TRBJ2-2, with D perhaps matching TRBD1 (6 bases). Germline V gives CDR1 LNHDA, CDR2 SQIVND (reference sequence). The ends were cut back, 6 bases at V and 6 bases at J, with 17 bases in the middle. This CDR3 contains 15 residues. CDR3 in amino acids: CASSLGQGFAGELFF. The DNA of the CDR3 is TGTGCCAGTAGCCTAGGCCAGGGGTTCGCCGGGGAGCTGTTTTTT.

This sequence joins TRBV14 and TRBJ2-4, with D unclear. Trimming shortened V by 1 base and J by 7 bases, and 8 bases separated the two germline ends. The CDR3 consists of 13 residues. The germline V gene encodes CDR1 SGHDN and CDR2 FVKESK. CDR3: CASSQANSNIQYF. The CDR3 region has the DNA TGTGCCAGCAGCCAAGCAAATTCCAACATTCAGTACTTC.

The CDR3 protein is CAIKLTSGDPYEQYF. Written as DNA, the CDR3 is TGTGCCATCAAGCTAACTAGCGGGGACCCCTACGAGCAGTACTTC. The chain links TRBV10-3 to TRBJ2-7, with 10 bases matching TRBD2. Germline CDR1 reads ENHRY; CDR2 reads SYGVKD. The V gene end was trimmed by 7 bases and the J gene end by 2 bases; junction bases not matched to a gene: 8. The CDR3 is 15 residues long.

In this sample, this clone turned up a few times. This sequence joins TRBV28 and TRBJ1-6; 8 bases are shared with TRBD1. V was pared by 5 bases and J by 6 bases, with 9 bases of the junction left unmatched. The CDR3 consists of 16 residues. From germline, CDR1 is MDHEN and CDR2 SYDVKM. CDR3 nucleotide sequence: TGTGCCAGCAGTCCTGACAGGGGAGGGAGTAATTCACCCCTCCACTTT. The encoded protein is CASSPDRGGSNSPLHF.

The rearrangement joins TRBV10-3 to TRBJ2-7; D remains unclear. Trimming removed 4 bases from V and 2 bases from J, with 12 bases in between. CDR1 is ENHRY, CDR2 SYGVKD, per germline. The CDR3 runs to 14 residues. Here the CDR3 reads CAISVLTPPYEQYF. Here the CDR3 DNA reads TGTGCCATCAGTGTGTTGACTCCACCCTACGAGCAGTACTTC.

This clone occurred a few times. The genes are TRBV19 and TRBJ1-4; D possibly corresponds to TRBD1 (6 bases). CDR1 is LNHDA, CDR2 SQIVND, per germline (reference sequence). CDR3 size: 14 residues. Between the trimmed V and J ends, which lost 10 bases and 0 bases, there was a span of 12 bases. CDR3 loop: CATQDRATNEKLFF. DNA of the CDR3: TGTGCCACGCAGGACAGAGCAACTAATGAAAAACTGTTTTTT.

The CDR3 DNA reads TGTGCCAGCAGCTTTCACCAGGGAACCCTGAGGGAGACCCAGTACTTC. Translating it yields CASSFHQGTLRETQYF. This chain connects TRBV5-8 to TRBJ2-5; possible D gene TRBD1, 5 bases. The CDR3 contains 16 residues. The germline CDR1 and CDR2 sequences are SGHTS and YDEGEE. Trimming removed 2 bases from V and 5 bases from J, with 19 bases in between.

The chain uses TRBV15 and TRBJ2-3, with 13 bases lining up with TRBD2. There are 16 residues in the CDR3. Germline assignment: CDR1 LNHNV and CDR2 YYDKDF (reference sequence). J was trimmed by 5 bases and V by 5 bases; bases with no gene match: 7. The CDR3 loop is CATSEPTSGGVDTQYF. CDR3 nucleotide sequence: TGTGCCACCAGCGAACCCACTAGCGGGGGGGTAGATACGCAGTATTTT.

The gene calls are TRBV5-5 and TRBJ2-2; 9 bases line up with TRBD2. The CDR3 is 15 amino acids. Per germline, CDR1 SGHKS and CDR2 YYEKEE (reference sequence). With V trimmed by 4 bases and J by 8 bases, 9 bases remained unmatched. CDR3 in DNA: TGTGCCAGCAGCGGGGGACTAGCCGCGAGGGGGGAGCTGTTTTTT. Its protein product is CASSGGLAARGELFF.

The chain combines TRBV10-3 with TRBJ1-5; D may be TRBD1 (5 bases). With 8 bases removed from V and 6 bases from J, the gap between germline ends came to 14 bases. This CDR3 is 13 amino acids long. CDR1 is ENHRY, CDR2 SYGVKD, per germline. The DNA for the CDR3 is TGTGCCATCCGGGGGGTGAGCGGTCAGCCCCAGCATTTT. Translation gives CAIRGVSGQPQHF.

V usage is TRBV9 and J usage is TRBJ2-3; 11 bases fit TRBD2. V dropped 3 bases and J dropped 4; count of bases not matched to a gene: 7. The CDR3 sequence is 16 residues long. Germline values: CDR1 SGDLS, CDR2 YYNGEE. The CDR3: CASSAATSGAADTQYF. In DNA, the CDR3 is TGTGCCAGCAGCGCCGCGACTAGCGGGGCGGCAGATACGCAGTATTTT.

This clone was seen only a few times. The rearrangement links TRBV19 to TRBJ1-5; D uncertain. The CDR3 is made up of 14 amino acids. Germline loops: CDR1 LNHDA, CDR2 SQIVND (reference sequence). The V and J ends lost 5 bases and 4 bases respectively, with 12 bases between them. The CDR3 region is CASSPLVRNQPQHF. DNA of the CDR3: TGTGCCAGTAGTCCCCTGGTCAGAAATCAGCCCCAGCATTTT.